These 10 T cell receptor beta chains were sequenced from one sample in a study of cytomegalovirus exposure and HLA in healthy donors. The protocol was immunoSEQ multiplex PCR, while the TCRdb copy is restricted to in-frame clones and leaves out a portion. The data hold 200,000 to 300,000 clones, with roughly 87% observed a single time. The sample comprised PBMCs. These receptors were obtained from a man between 18 and 35 years old in good health and CMV-seropositive.

By sample share, this clone is medium-sized. In DNA, the CDR3 is TGTGCCAGCAGATCTGACTTCAGGGGGCTGGGGACTGAAGCTTTCTTT. Translated: CASRSDFRGLGTEAFF. V usage is TRBV28 and J usage is TRBJ1-1; 8 bases are a match to TRBD1. CDR1 is MDHEN, CDR2 SYDVKM, per germline. V lost 6 bases to trimming and J lost 5 bases; unmatched junction nucleotides: 14. The CDR3 length is 16 residues. The whole variable domain, filled in from reference TRBV28 and TRBJ1-1, reads DVKVTQSSRYLVKRTGEKVFLECVQDMDHENMFWYRQDPGLGLRLIYFSYDVKMKEKGDIPEGYSVSREKKERFSLILESASTNQTSMYLCASRSDFRGLGTEAFFGQGTRLTVV.

V is TRBV6-6 and J is TRBJ2-1, with 13 bases fitting TRBD2. Per germline, CDR1 MNHNY and CDR2 SVGAGI (reference sequence). With 0 bases clipped from V and 15 bases from J, the junction kept 8 bases outside the gene matches. The length of the CDR3 is 15 residues. This CDR3 is CASSYSRLAGGIPFF. Here the CDR3 DNA reads TGTGCCAGCAGTTACTCCAGACTAGCGGGAGGAATACCGTTCTTC.

This chain uses TRBV28 with TRBJ1-3; no definite D call. The CDR3 covers 16 residues. V was cut by 6 bases and J by 0 bases, with 15 bases left in between. Germline V CDR1 and CDR2: MDHEN, SYDVKM. The DNA of the CDR3 is TGTGCCAGCAGGCTGGGTCGGGCGAGCTCTGGAAACACCATATATTTT. This sequence encodes CASRLGRASSGNTIYF.

The rearrangement links TRBV6-1 to TRBJ1-1; 9 positions agree with TRBD1. Germline CDR1 and CDR2: MNHNS and SASEGT. CDR3 length: 14 residues. The V gene end was trimmed by 7 bases and the J gene end by 5 bases; junction bases not matched to a gene: 8. The CDR3 loop reads CASNQQGAGTEAFF. The CDR3 coding sequence is TGTGCCAGCAATCAACAGGGGGCCGGAACTGAAGCTTTCTTT.

This chain uses TRBV2 with TRBJ2-1; TRBD2 matches at 12 bases. In germline, CDR1 is SNHLY, CDR2 FYNNEI. The CDR3 is 15 residues long. V lost 7 bases, J lost 3 bases, and 4 bases stayed unmatched. CDR3: CASKGLAGLYNEQFF. CDR3 nucleotides: TGTGCCAGCAAGGGACTAGCGGGCCTCTACAATGAGCAGTTCTTC.

This clone was picked up one time. V is TRBV7-8 and J is TRBJ2-7; 13 bases fit TRBD2. From germline, CDR1 is SGHVS and CDR2 FQNEAQ. The CDR3 extends over 18 amino acids. The V and J ends lost 1 base and 3 bases, in that order; junction bases with no gene match: 9. The CDR3 sequence: CASSLGAPRTSGGYEQYF. CDR3 sequence (DNA): TGTGCCAGCAGCTTAGGGGCACCACGGACTAGCGGGGGCTACGAGCAGTACTTC. Looking up the rest from reference TRBV7-8 and TRBJ2-7 gives the full variable domain: GAGVSQSPRYKVAKRGQDVALRCDPISGHVSLFWYQQALGQGPEFLTYFQNEAQLDKSGLPSDRFFAERPEGSVSTLKIQRTQQEDSAVYLCASSLGAPRTSGGYEQYFGPGTRLTVT.

Only a few counts were recorded for this clone. V and J are TRBV14 and TRBJ2-7; D is ambiguous. Germline V CDR1 and CDR2: SGHDN, FVKESK. The CDR3 spans 12 residues. V was shortened by 3 bases and J by 6 bases, with 9 bases between the two germline ends. The CDR3 protein is CASSHTTREQYF. CDR3 in DNA: TGTGCCAGCAGCCACACCACTCGCGAGCAGTACTTC.

The V gene is TRBV5-1, the J gene TRBJ2-7, with TRBD2 identical over 9 bases. CDR1 is SGHRS and CDR2 is YFSETQ in the germline V gene. Losses at the gene ends were 7 bases for V and 4 bases for J; bases not matched to a gene: 12. CDR3 length: 15 residues. This CDR3 is CASSLAGDPLYEQYF. The CDR3 DNA follows: TGCGCCAGCTCCTTAGCGGGAGATCCCCTATACGAGCAGTACTTC.

The genes are TRBV6-6 and TRBJ1-5; TRBD1 aligns across 9 bases. The CDR3 is made up of 15 amino acids. Germline V lookup: CDR1 MNHNY, CDR2 SVGAGI (reference sequence). V shed 7 bases, J shed 5 bases, and the junction held 9 bases outside the gene matches. The CDR3 DNA reads TGTGCCAGCAACCCCGGGACAGGGCTCGATCAGCCCCAGCATTTT. Translated: CASNPGTGLDQPQHF.

The chain links TRBV7-9 to TRBJ2-1, with TRBD2 identical over 7 bases. Trimming removed 1 base from V and 3 bases from J; junction bases left unmatched: 9. Germline V lookup: CDR1 SEHNR, CDR2 FQNEAQ (reference sequence). The CDR3 consists of 17 residues. This CDR3 reads CASSLVLAEDHYNEQFF. As DNA, the CDR3 is TGTGCCAGCAGCTTAGTGCTAGCGGAAGACCACTACAATGAGCAGTTCTTC.